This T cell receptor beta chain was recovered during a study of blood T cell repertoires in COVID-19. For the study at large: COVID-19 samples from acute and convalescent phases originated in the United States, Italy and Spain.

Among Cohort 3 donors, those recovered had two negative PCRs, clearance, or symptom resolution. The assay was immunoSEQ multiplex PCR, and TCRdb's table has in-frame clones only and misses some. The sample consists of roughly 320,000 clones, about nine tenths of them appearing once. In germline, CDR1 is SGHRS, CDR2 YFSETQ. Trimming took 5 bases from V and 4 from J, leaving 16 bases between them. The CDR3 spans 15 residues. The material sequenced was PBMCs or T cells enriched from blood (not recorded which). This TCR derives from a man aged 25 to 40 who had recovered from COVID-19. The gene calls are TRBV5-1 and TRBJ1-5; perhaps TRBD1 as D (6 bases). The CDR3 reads CASSPSGGGNQPQHF. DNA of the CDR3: TGCGCCAGCAGTCCCTCGGGGGGCGGGAATCAGCCCCAGCATTTT.